Listed here are 3 T cell receptor beta chains from one sample, sequenced in a study of T cells and copy number aberrations in small-cell lung cancer. The method was immunoSEQ multiplex PCR; TCRdb's version includes in-frame clones alone and lacks a portion of them. The sample includes fewer than 9,500 clones, 65% to 90% of them seen just once. Sequenced sample: normal tissue next to the tumor. The receptors here all came from a woman aged 45-60 years with small cell lung cancer.

The CDR3 DNA is TGTGCCTGGAGCGAACAGGGGGTTGAAGCTTTCTTT. Amino acids: CAWSEQGVEAFF. V usage is TRBV30 and J usage is TRBJ1-1, with 8 bases lining up with TRBD1. Germline CDR1 and CDR2: GTSNPN and SVGIG (reference sequence). The CDR3 covers 12 residues. Trimming removed 3 bases from V and 7 bases from J; junction bases left unmatched: 4.

The gene calls are TRBV5-6 and TRBJ2-5, with D uncertain. The CDR3 extends over 16 amino acids. The germline CDR1 and CDR2 sequences are SGHDT and YYEEEE. V lost 1 base to trimming and J lost 1 base, with 14 bases between them. The CDR3 is CASSLRRLSAQETQYF. CDR3 DNA sequence: TGTGCCAGCAGCTTGCGGCGGCTGTCAGCCCAAGAGACCCAGTACTTC.

This clone appeared once. The rearrangement links TRBV6-6 to TRBJ2-3; D unresolved. The V gene's germline CDR1 is MNHNY and CDR2 SVGAGI (reference sequence). Trimming removed 6 bases from V and 1 base from J, with 14 bases in between. The CDR3 contains 15 residues. CDR3 protein: CASRETALGTDTQYF. The CDR3 region has the DNA TGTGCCAGCAGGGAGACGGCCTTGGGCACAGATACGCAGTATTTT.